This entry lists 26 T cell receptor beta chains sequenced from one sample in a study of blood T cell repertoires in COVID-19. The protocol was immunoSEQ multiplex PCR, while the TCRdb copy is restricted to in-frame clones and leaves out a portion. Of about 30,000 clones in the sample, roughly three quarters were seen once. Material: peripheral blood. The receptors originated from a man at least 80 years old with acute or convalescent COVID-19.

The chain combines TRBV7-8 with TRBJ1-1, with 12 bases identical to TRBD1. Germline V gene data show CDR1 as SGHVS and CDR2 as FQNEAQ. This CDR3 comprises 15 residues. V gave up 5 bases and J gave up 6 bases; unmatched junction bases: 7. The CDR3 sequence: CASSLSGQGAPEAFF. CDR3 DNA sequence: TGTGCCAGCAGCCTATCGGGACAGGGGGCCCCTGAAGCTTTCTTT.

This clone is categorized as medium-sized. This CDR3 is CASSDGTGQQPQHF. CDR3 DNA: TGTGCCAGCAGTGACGGGACAGGACAACAGCCCCAGCATTTT. The chain recombines TRBV2 with TRBJ1-5; TRBD1 matches at 8 bases. Per germline, CDR1 SNHLY and CDR2 FYNNEI. J was trimmed by 7 bases and V by 3 bases; bases with no gene match: 5. CDR3 length equals 14 residues.

V gene TRBV11-3 combines with J gene TRBJ2-1; 7 bases align to TRBD1. Germline V gives CDR1 SGHNT, CDR2 YENEEA. This CDR3 has 15 amino acids. V trimming: 2 bases; J trimming: 3 bases; junction bases outside the gene matches: 4. This CDR3 reads CASSLQGDLYNEQFF. For the CDR3, the DNA is TGTGCCAGCAGCTTACAGGGGGATCTCTACAATGAGCAGTTCTTC.

The chain links TRBV4-2 to TRBJ1-6; D remains ambiguous. Germline V gives CDR1 LGHNA, CDR2 YNFKEQ. The length of the CDR3 is 16 residues. Between the trimmed V and J ends, which lost 4 bases and 0 bases, there was a span of 10 bases. The CDR3 nucleotides read TGTGCCAGCAGCCCAGAGCGGGCCTCCTATAATTCACCCCTCCACTTT. Its protein product is CASSPERASYNSPLHF.

CDR3 DNA sequence: TGTGCCAGCAGCTGGGGGGGCAGGGAGACCCAGTACTTC. This codes for CASSWGGRETQYF. V is TRBV6-5 and J is TRBJ2-5; D is perhaps TRBD2 (7 bases). This CDR3 has 13 amino acids. V lost 6 bases to trimming and J lost 5 bases, with 13 bases between them. Looked up from germline, CDR1 is MNHEY and CDR2 is SVGAGI.

J is TRBJ1-2 and V is TRBV19; 9 bases match TRBD1. The trim removed 3 bases at V and 8 bases at J, leaving 10 bases unmatched. Per germline, CDR1 LNHDA and CDR2 SQIVND (reference sequence). The CDR3 length is 15 residues. CDR3 sequence (DNA): TGTGCCAGTAGTATGGGCCGGACAGGGGTGGGCGGCTACACCTTC. As protein: CASSMGRTGVGGYTF.

This clone is a singleton in its sample. The rearrangement joins TRBV19 to TRBJ2-5, with no clear D. The V and J ends lost 5 bases and 0 bases respectively, with 13 bases between them. The length of the CDR3 is 15 residues. Germline assignment: CDR1 LNHDA and CDR2 SQIVND (reference sequence). CDR3 sequence (DNA): TGTGCCAGTAGTTCGGGTCAGACGTACCAAGAGACCCAGTACTTC. Translation gives CASSSGQTYQETQYF.

The chain links TRBV7-4 to TRBJ2-7, with 7 bases that match TRBD1. V shed 5 bases and J 0 bases; nucleotides not matched to a gene: 10. The germline V gene has CDR1 SGHVT and CDR2 SQSDAQ. This CDR3 comprises 16 residues. The CDR3 reads CASSPPGQYTSYEQYF. For the CDR3, the DNA is TGTGCCAGCAGCCCTCCGGGACAGTACACCTCCTACGAGCAGTACTTC.

V is TRBV19 and J is TRBJ2-5; 12 nucleotides line up with TRBD1. The CDR3 has 15 residues. The trim removed 6 bases at V and 5 bases at J, leaving 7 bases unmatched. In germline, CDR1 is LNHDA, CDR2 SQIVND (reference sequence). The CDR3 reads CASRAGTGGWETQYF. The CDR3 coding sequence is TGTGCCAGTAGGGCCGGGACAGGGGGCTGGGAGACCCAGTACTTC.

The chain is built from TRBV29-1 and TRBJ2-5; D is ambiguous. Looked up from germline, CDR1 is SQVTM and CDR2 is ANQGSEA. There are 13 residues in the CDR3. Trimming removed 7 bases at V and 1 base at J, with 13 bases between. For the CDR3, the DNA is TGCAGCGCCCCCTTGGCACCCCAAGAGACCCAGTACTTC. It translates to CSAPLAPQETQYF.

The table lists this clone with a count of one. This sequence joins TRBV7-9 and TRBJ2-5, with 10 bases identical to TRBD1. V trimming: 5 bases; J trimming: 5 bases; junction bases outside the gene matches: 5. Germline V gives CDR1 SEHNR, CDR2 FQNEAQ (reference sequence). The CDR3 extends over 14 amino acids. CDR3 in DNA: TGTGCCAGCAGCGAGACAGGGGGCCAGGAGACCCAGTACTTC. Amino acids: CASSETGGQETQYF.

This clone was recorded a few times. The chain uses TRBV11-1 and TRBJ2-1; D remains ambiguous. The germline gives CDR1 SGHAT, CDR2 FQDESV (reference sequence). The CDR3 is 11 amino acids. V dropped 0 bases and J dropped 9 bases, with 3 bases sitting between them. This CDR3 reads CASSLASEQFF. DNA of the CDR3: TGTGCCAGCAGCTTAGCGAGTGAGCAGTTCTTC.

The chain recombines TRBV9 with TRBJ1-1, with 8 nucleotides matching TRBD1. The trim removed 2 bases at V and 2 bases at J, leaving 5 bases unmatched. Germline loops: CDR1 SGDLS, CDR2 YYNGEE. The CDR3 contains 15 residues. The DNA of the CDR3 is TGTGCCAGCAGCGTGGGGACAGGACGAAACACTGAAGCTTTCTTT. Protein sequence: CASSVGTGRNTEAFF.

This clone was observed a single time. The V call is TRBV5-5, the J call TRBJ1-4; weak D call: TRBD1 (5 bases). Per the germline V gene, CDR1 is SGHKS and CDR2 is YYEKEE (reference sequence). CDR3 size: 13 residues. Trimming shortened V by 0 bases and J by 8 bases, and 8 bases separated the two germline ends. The CDR3 bases are TGTGCCAGCAGCTTGGCCGGGGGGGAAAAACTGTTTTTT. Protein sequence: CASSLAGGEKLFF.

This chain uses TRBV30 with TRBJ2-7, with 10 nucleotides matching TRBD2. Per the germline V gene, CDR1 is GTSNPN and CDR2 is SVGIG (reference sequence). The CDR3 is 17 residues long. J was trimmed by 5 bases and V by 2 bases; bases with no gene match: 15. Here the CDR3 DNA reads TGTGCCTGGAGTCCTCGGTGGGAGCGGGAGGGCCGCGACGAGCAGTACTTC. This sequence encodes CAWSPRWEREGRDEQYF.

The chain combines TRBV28 with TRBJ2-3; 10 bases map to TRBD2. The CDR3 is 16 amino acids. The junction had 7 bases not matched to a gene; V was cut back by 6 bases and J by 1 base. Germline lookup yields CDR1 MDHEN and CDR2 SYDVKM. CDR3: CASSRPTSGGTDTQYF. The CDR3 nucleotides are TGTGCCAGCAGCCGCCCTACTAGCGGGGGCACAGATACGCAGTATTTT.

V and J are TRBV19 and TRBJ2-3, with D possibly TRBD2 on 6 matching bases. CDR3 length: 14 amino acids. Germline V CDR1 and CDR2: LNHDA, SQIVND (reference sequence). V dropped 9 bases and J dropped 1 base, with 14 bases sitting between them. The CDR3: CASSDLARTDTQYF. CDR3 bases: TGTGCCAGCTCAGACCTAGCGCGCACAGATACGCAGTATTTT.

This chain uses TRBV6-6 with TRBJ2-2; D is perhaps TRBD1 (5 bases). This CDR3 is built from 14 residues. Trimming shortened V by 5 bases and J by 1 base, and 8 bases separated the two germline ends. CDR1 MNHNY and CDR2 SVGAGI come from the germline V gene (reference sequence). The CDR3 spells CASSPDRNTGELFF. For the CDR3, the DNA is TGTGCCAGCAGTCCCGACAGGAACACCGGGGAGCTGTTTTTT.

J is TRBJ2-1 and V is TRBV4-1; the match to TRBD2 covers 7 bases. This CDR3 is 17 amino acids long. With 0 bases clipped from V and 0 bases from J, the junction kept 5 bases outside the gene matches. Germline CDR1 MGHRA, CDR2 YSYEKL. CDR3 protein: CASSQEGAGLSYNEQFF. The CDR3 DNA follows: TGCGCCAGCAGCCAAGAGGGAGCGGGGCTCTCCTACAATGAGCAGTTCTTC.

This chain links TRBV3-1 (or the pseudogene TRBV3-2) with TRBJ2-7, with D perhaps matching TRBD2 (6 bases). V was clipped by 3 bases and J by 0 bases, with 6 bases between them. The CDR3 spans 13 residues. The germline V gene has CDR1 LGHDT and CDR2 YNNKEL (reference sequence). The DNA of the CDR3 is TGTGCCAGCAGCCAGGGACTCTCCTACGAGCAGTACTTC. It yields the protein CASSQGLSYEQYF.

This sequence joins TRBV7-3 and TRBJ2-5; 10 bases are a match to TRBD2. V trimming: 4 bases; J trimming: 4 bases; junction bases outside the gene matches: 6. The germline gives CDR1 SGHTA, CDR2 FQGTGA. The CDR3 contains 15 residues. The CDR3 nucleotides are TGTGCCAGCAGCTCTAGCGGGGGAGGGGGAGAGACCCAGTACTTC. The encoded protein is CASSSSGGGGETQYF.

This clone was recorded once. V gene TRBV19 combines with J gene TRBJ1-5, with TRBD1 matching 8 bases. Trimming cost V 5 bases and J 1 base; bases outside gene matches: 7. The CDR3 spans 16 residues. CDR1 and CDR2 from the germline V gene are LNHDA and SQIVND (reference sequence). This CDR3 is CASSPRQGLSNQPQHF. DNA of the CDR3: TGTGCCAGTAGTCCCAGACAGGGGTTGAGCAATCAGCCCCAGCATTTT.

This clone was found many times. The chain couples TRBV6-2 or TRBV6-3 to TRBJ1-1; perhaps TRBD1 as D (6 bases). V was pared by 6 bases and J by 6 bases, with 23 bases between. This CDR3 is built from 16 residues. Looked up from germline, CDR1 is MNHEY and CDR2 is SVGEGT. The CDR3 DNA follows: TGTGCCAGCAGCCCTAACCTAGGGGGGGGCGCTTCTGAAGCTTTCTTT. Its protein product is CASSPNLGGGASEAFF.

This clone was observed once. The chain carries TRBV30 and TRBJ2-7, with TRBD2 matching over 7 bases. The ends lost 3 bases at V and 7 bases at J; junction bases unmatched: 6. CDR3 length: 12 residues. Per the germline V gene, CDR1 is GTSNPN and CDR2 is SVGIG (reference sequence). CDR3 in amino acids: CAWSRGRGEQYF. CDR3 in DNA: TGTGCCTGGAGCCGAGGGCGGGGGGAGCAGTACTTC.

The chain has TRBV6-5 and TRBJ2-7; D not certain. Per germline, CDR1 MNHEY and CDR2 SVGAGI. V lost 8 bases to trimming and J lost 6 bases, with 17 bases between them. CDR3 size: 13 residues. The CDR3 sequence is CASLGDGWAEQYF. As DNA, the CDR3 is TGTGCCAGCTTGGGCGATGGCTGGGCCGAGCAGTACTTC.

The chain employs TRBV25-1 and TRBJ1-4; D unresolved. Per germline, CDR1 MGHDK and CDR2 SYGVNS. This CDR3 comprises 13 residues. Deletions cut 6 bases from V and 3 bases from J, with 8 bases between. CDR3 region: CASSQMANEKLFF. The CDR3 DNA is TGTGCCAGCAGCCAGATGGCTAATGAAAAACTGTTTTTT.